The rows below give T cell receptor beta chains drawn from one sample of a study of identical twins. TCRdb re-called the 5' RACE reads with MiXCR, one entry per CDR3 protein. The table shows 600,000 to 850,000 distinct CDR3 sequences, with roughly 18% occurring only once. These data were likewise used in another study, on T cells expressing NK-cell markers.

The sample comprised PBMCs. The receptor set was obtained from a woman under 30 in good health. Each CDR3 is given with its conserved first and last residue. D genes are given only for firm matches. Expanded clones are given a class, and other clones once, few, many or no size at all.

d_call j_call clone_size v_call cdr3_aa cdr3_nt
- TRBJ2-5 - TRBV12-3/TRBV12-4 CASSPRAGTWQETQYF TGTGCCAGCAGCCCACGGGCAGGGACTTGGCAAGAGACCCAGTACTTC
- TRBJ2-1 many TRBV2 CASSPADGTGQFF TGTGCCAGCAGCCCAGCGGACGGGACTGGGCAGTTCTTC
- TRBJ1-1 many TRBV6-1 CASSDGASNWAFF TGTGCCAGCAGTGACGGGGCTTCCAATTGGGCTTTCTTT
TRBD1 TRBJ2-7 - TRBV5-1 CASSWTGYTYEQYF TGCGCCAGCAGCTGGACAGGGTATACCTACGAGCAGTACTTC
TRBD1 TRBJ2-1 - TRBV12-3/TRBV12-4 CASREDRGPYNEQFF TGTGCCAGCAGGGAAGACAGGGGCCCCTACAATGAGCAGTTCTTC
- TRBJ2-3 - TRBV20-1 CSAIHRDTQYF TGCAGTGCTATACATCGAGATACGCAGTATTTT
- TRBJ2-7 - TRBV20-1 CSASRPDSYEQYF TGCAGTGCTAGTCGCCCAGACTCCTACGAGCAGTACTTC
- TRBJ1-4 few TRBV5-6 CASSSDPGRQEKLFF TGTGCCAGCAGCTCCGATCCTGGCAGACAAGAAAAACTGTTTTTT
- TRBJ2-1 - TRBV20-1 CSAVSVQAEQFF TGCAGTGCCGTTTCTGTCCAGGCTGAGCAGTTCTTC
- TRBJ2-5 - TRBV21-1 CASSNSSEGGAQYF TGTGCCAGCAGCAATAGTTCGGAGGGGGGAGCCCAGTACTTC
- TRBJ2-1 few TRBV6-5 CASSYYELSSYNEQFF TGTGCCAGCAGTTACTACGAGTTAAGCTCCTACAATGAGCAGTTCTTC